This T cell receptor beta chain originates from a study of Graves' ophthalmopathy and Graves' hyperthyroidism. Looked up from germline, CDR1 is LGHNT and CDR2 is FRNRAP. This CDR3 is 18 amino acids long. V shed 6 bases, J shed 3 bases, and the junction held 19 bases outside the gene matches. PBMCs were isolated by Ficoll-Paque density gradient centrifugation, using approximately 10 ml of fresh peripheral blood as the starting material. RNA transcripts yielded amplified TCR beta CDR3 regions. The library came from an HTBI-primed first-round RT-PCR and a second-round multiplex PCR. TCRdb fed the multiplex PCR reads into MiXCR, producing one record per CDR3 protein. In the table there are about 390,000 distinct CDR3 sequences, 17% of which are singletons. Study findings and constraints: Most thyroid clonotypes expanded beyond 0.001 frequency were also found in blood.

This clonotype was detected ten times or more. Its antigen is undetermined. The sequencing input was peripheral blood. This clonotype was obtained from an adult woman with stable Graves' hyperthyroidism. The chain recombines TRBV12-5 with TRBJ2-7; 8 bases align to TRBD1. CDR3 sequence: CASGRALQGERYDYEQYF. CDR3 in DNA: TGTGCTAGTGGACGGGCCCTACAGGGGGAAAGATATGACTACGAGCAGTACTTC.